Following are 30 T cell receptor beta chains from one sample sequenced in a study of molecular identifiers for immune sequencing clone quantification listed by TCRdb under 2018. The library was produced with PCR. Sequencing was performed on an Illumina HiSeq 4000. TCRdb handled the public reads itself, with Q25 trimming in fastp and clone calling in MiXCR, and kept productive beta chains. Rows matching on CDR3 protein sequence are summarized as one entry with the most common DNA and genes. In this sample the table shows approximately 60,000 distinct CDR3 sequences, 15% to 20% of which occur a single time. The ten largest clones take up about 1.3% of the sample. Sequenced: naive CD8+ T cells from blood, with Jurkat cell RNA spiked in. Per the publication, the cell subset or site label means: FACS-sorted CD8+CD4-CCR7+CD45RA+ naive T cells. These receptors originate from a human donor in good health. Some libraries in this study had Jurkat cell RNA spiked in.

This clonotype was detected many times. The gene calls are TRBV9 and TRBJ2-1; a possible D gene is TRBD2 (6 bases). CDR1 is SGDLS and CDR2 is YYNGEE in the germline V gene. The CDR3 sequence is 14 residues long. V was trimmed by 0 bases and J by 5 bases, leaving 9 bases between them. The CDR3 nucleotides are TGTGCCAGCAGCGTAGTTCCTAGCGACAATGAGCAGTTCTTC. Amino acids: CASSVVPSDNEQFF.

This clonotype occurred a few times. One end of the junction varies from germline; a read error may be responsible. The chain links TRBV5-3 to TRBJ2-1; 8 positions agree with TRBD2. TRBV5-3 is labeled an ORF, and its function is uncertain. The CDR3 is 14 residues long. The CDR3, as DNA: TGTGCCAGCAGCTTGTCCGGGACTAGCAATGAGCAGTTCTTC. This codes for CASSLSGTSNEQFF.

In its sample, this clonotype was seen many times. The chain carries TRBV6-1 and TRBJ1-5, with 12 bases lining up with TRBD1. The germline V gene encodes CDR1 MNHNS and CDR2 SASEGT. With 6 bases clipped from V and 3 bases from J, the junction kept 3 bases outside the gene matches. The CDR3 runs 15 residues. DNA for the CDR3: TGTGCCAGCAGGAGGGACAGGGGGCTCAATCAGCCCCAGCATTTT. Residues: CASRRDRGLNQPQHF.

This clonotype was seen ten or more times. The V call is TRBV7-9, the J call TRBJ2-7, with 10 positions matching TRBD2. This CDR3 comprises 15 residues. Germline-derived CDR1 and CDR2 are SEHNR and FQNEAQ (reference sequence). V shed 6 bases, J shed 12 bases, and the junction held 17 bases outside the gene matches. DNA of the CDR3: TGTGCCAGCAGACCCCCCGTAGGCGCTAGCGGGAGCTCGTACTTC. Amino acids: CASRPPVGASGSSYF.

The sample holds a few counts of this clonotype. The J gene is TRBJ1-1, the V gene TRBV20-1, with 9 bases matching TRBD1. This CDR3 is built from 15 residues. Germline lookup yields CDR1 DFQATT and CDR2 SNEGSKA (reference sequence). J was trimmed by 4 bases and V by 0 bases; bases with no gene match: 6. CDR3: CSARETGGIGTEAFF. Written as DNA, the CDR3 is TGCAGTGCTAGAGAGACAGGGGGTATAGGCACTGAAGCTTTCTTT.

This clonotype was found many times. The chain is built from TRBV27 and TRBJ2-5, with 8 bases lining up with TRBD2. The CDR3 is 14 residues long. Per germline, CDR1 MNHEY and CDR2 SMNVEV (reference sequence). V gave up 6 bases and J gave up 4 bases; unmatched junction bases: 7. The CDR3 DNA is TGTGCCAGCAGCCGTAGCGGGGAATCAGAGACCCAGTACTTC. The encoded protein is CASSRSGESETQYF.

This clonotype was seen many times. This CDR3 reads CASSLGSGATEYF. DNA of the CDR3: TGTGCCAGCAGCTTGGGTTCTGGCGCGACGGAGTACTTC. The J gene is TRBJ2-7, the V gene TRBV5-6; D gene ambiguous. Germline CDR1 SGHDT, CDR2 YYEEEE. The CDR3 consists of 13 residues. V lost 0 bases, J lost 11 bases, and 15 bases lay in between.

This clonotype showed up many times. This sequence joins TRBV4-3 and TRBJ2-7; D assignment may be TRBD1 or TRBD2 (5 bases each). The CDR3 has 15 residues. Germline CDR1 LGHNA, CDR2 YSLEER. V was clipped by 0 bases and J by 3 bases, with 12 bases between them. The CDR3 coding sequence is TGCGCCAGCAGCCAAGATCGGGGACCCGGCTACGAGCAGTACTTC. Translated, it gives CASSQDRGPGYEQYF.

In its sample, this clonotype was seen many times. The chain links TRBV6-1 to TRBJ2-6, with 7 bases fitting TRBD1. Germline CDR1 reads MNHNS; CDR2 reads SASEGT. The CDR3 runs to 17 residues. J gave up 2 bases and V 1 base, and 5 bases lay outside the gene matches. The CDR3 DNA follows: TGTGCCAGCAGTGAAGGATTAGACAGGGCTGGGGCCAACGTCCTGACTTTC. This encodes CASSEGLDRAGANVLTF.

Turning to this clonotype: Given a much more abundant clone one base away, this may be a read error. The V gene is TRBV9, the J gene TRBJ1-4; a possible D gene is TRBD1 (5 bases). Germline V lookup: CDR1 SGDLS, CDR2 YYNGEE. CDR3 length: 15 residues. The CDR3 here is CASSVGQLQNEKLVF. The CDR3 nucleotides are TGTGCCAGCAGCGTAGGACAGCTTCAAAATGAAAAACTGGTTTTT.

Concerning this clonotype itself: A much larger clone lies a single base off, so this may be a read error. Because the CDR3 is missing its conserved closing phenylalanine or tryptophan, this is likely a read error. The chain carries TRBV10-3 and TRBJ2-7, with 7 bases aligning to TRBD1. Germline CDR1 ENHRY, CDR2 SYGVKD. Trimming cost V 10 bases and J 4 bases; bases outside gene matches: 4. The CDR3 totals 11 residues. This CDR3 is CATQGDYEQYL. In DNA form, the CDR3 reads TGTGCCACCCAGGGGGATTACGAGCAGTACCTC.

In its sample, this clonotype was seen many times. V is TRBV12-3 or TRBV12-4 and J is TRBJ2-3; D is uncertain. V lost 4 bases and J lost 3, with 11 bases in between. The CDR3 has 14 amino acids. The CDR3 reads CASSSTRTTDTQYF. CDR3 in DNA: TGTGCCAGCAGTTCAACACGAACAACAGATACGCAGTATTTT.

This clonotype was found many times. The chain has TRBV7-9 and TRBJ2-7; 7 bases agree with TRBD1. This CDR3 is built from 13 residues. The trim removed 5 bases at V and 7 bases at J, leaving 8 bases unmatched. CDR1 and CDR2 (germline): SEHNR, FQNEAQ (reference sequence). This CDR3 reads CASSHPQGDEQYF. The DNA for the CDR3 is TGTGCCAGCAGCCACCCCCAGGGGGATGAGCAGTACTTC.

Worth noting for this clonotype: Since a much larger clone is just one base distant, this may be a read error. The V gene is TRBV7-9, the J gene TRBJ2-7; D unresolved. CDR3 length equals 10 residues. Trimming cost V 8 bases and J 3 bases, with 5 bases left between them. Germline CDR1 SEHNR, CDR2 FQNEAQ (reference sequence). In DNA form, the CDR3 reads TGTGCCAGCGGTGGCTACGAGCAGTACTTC. It translates to CASGGYEQYF.

This clonotype was observed many times. The CDR3 reads CASSHGPSSYNEQFF. Here the CDR3 DNA reads TGTGCCAGCAGTCATGGGCCGAGCTCCTACAATGAGCAGTTCTTC. The chain uses TRBV6-2 or TRBV6-3 and TRBJ2-1; D is unresolved. Germline V gene lookup returns CDR1 MNHEY and CDR2 SVGEGT. V lost 5 bases to trimming and J lost 0 bases, with 11 bases between them. The CDR3 extends over 15 amino acids.

This clonotype was seen at least ten times. This chain links TRBV6-2 or TRBV6-3 with TRBJ1-5; tentatively, D is TRBD1 (5 bases). In germline, CDR1 is MNHEY, CDR2 SVGEGT. This CDR3 has 12 residues. V lost 6 bases, J lost 5 bases, and 8 bases lay in between. The CDR3 DNA is TGTGCCAGCAGAGAACAGGATCAGCCCCAGCATTTT. This sequence encodes CASREQDQPQHF.

On this clonotype itself: A read error is possible here, since a much larger clone lies one base away. The CDR3 protein is CASSPNPGQYNSNQPQHF. The CDR3, as DNA: TGTGCCAGTAGTCCAAACCCGGGACAATACAATAGCAATCAGCCCCAGCATTTT. The rearrangement links TRBV19 to TRBJ1-5; perhaps TRBD1 as D (6 bases). The V end lost 5 bases, the J end lost 0 bases, and 20 bases lay between the germline ends. The CDR3 spans 18 residues. The germline CDR1 and CDR2 sequences are LNHDA and SQIVND (reference sequence).

In this sample, this clonotype turned up a few times. The chain couples TRBV27 to TRBJ2-2, with D possibly being TRBD1 or TRBD2 (5 bases each). V lost 6 bases, J lost 9 bases, and 20 bases lay in between. CDR1 and CDR2 from the germline V gene are MNHEY and SMNVEV (reference sequence). The CDR3 consists of 15 residues. The CDR3 loop is CASSFLGDVGRELFF. The CDR3 region has the DNA TGTGCCAGCAGCTTTCTGGGGGACGTTGGGAGGGAGCTGTTTTTT.

This clonotype was counted at least ten times. This sequence joins TRBV29-1 and TRBJ2-7, with TRBD2 matching over 9 bases. Per germline, CDR1 SQVTM and CDR2 ANQGSEA. This CDR3 contains 15 residues. V shed 6 bases, J shed 3 bases, and the junction held 12 bases outside the gene matches. The DNA for the CDR3 is TGCAGCGTGCAGGGTTCGGCTAGCGGGAACTACGAGCAGTACTTC. Residues: CSVQGSASGNYEQYF.

The sample holds many counts of this clonotype. The J gene is TRBJ2-1, the V gene TRBV2, with TRBD2 matching 14 bases. Per the germline V gene, CDR1 is SNHLY and CDR2 is FYNNEI. The V segment lost 5 bases and the J segment 9 bases; nucleotides outside the gene matches: 6. The length of the CDR3 is 15 residues. CDR3: CASSTGLAGAGEQFF. The CDR3, as DNA: TGTGCCAGCAGTACGGGACTAGCGGGAGCCGGTGAGCAGTTCTTC.

Many counts were recorded for this clonotype. The chain uses TRBV4-3 and TRBJ2-1; TRBD2 agrees at 8 bases. The germline gives CDR1 LGHNA, CDR2 YSLEER. The V gene end was trimmed by 1 base and the J gene end by 2 bases; junction bases not matched to a gene: 4. The CDR3 extends over 16 amino acids. The CDR3 region is CASSQGGLVTYNEQFF. DNA for the CDR3: TGCGCCAGCAGCCAAGGGGGACTAGTCACCTACAATGAGCAGTTCTTC.

In its sample, this clonotype was seen many times. The genes are TRBV25-1 and TRBJ1-5; D not resolved. Germline V lookup: CDR1 MGHDK, CDR2 SYGVNS. CDR3 length: 15 amino acids. V was pared by 4 bases and J by 5 bases, with 15 bases between. In DNA, the CDR3 is TGTGCCAGCAGTGGACCACGGGGAGGGCATCAGCCCCAGCATTTT. This codes for CASSGPRGGHQPQHF.

In the case of this clonotype: A much larger clone lies a single base off, so this may be a read error. V gene TRBV9 combines with J gene TRBJ1-1; tentatively, D is TRBD1 (6 bases). The CDR3 totals 14 residues. Germline CDR1 is SGDLS and CDR2 is YYNGEE. The ends were cut back, 4 bases at V and 3 bases at J, with 13 bases in the middle. CDR3 sequence reads: CASSPGGRDTEAFF. CDR3 nucleotides: TGTGCCAGCAGCCCCGGGGGGCGGGACACTGAAGCTTTCTTT. Looking up the rest from reference TRBV9 and TRBJ1-1 gives the full variable domain: DSGVTQTPKHLITATGQRVTLRCSPRSGDLSVYWYQQSLDQGLQFLIQYYNGEERAKGNILERFSAQQFPDLHSELNLSSLELGDSALYFCASSPGGRDTEAFFGQGTRLTVV.

At least ten counts were recorded for this clonotype. The V gene is TRBV30, the J gene TRBJ1-2, with 7 bases that match TRBD1. Unmatched junction bases numbered 14, after V lost 5 bases and J lost 8 bases. The CDR3 has 14 residues. Germline assignment: CDR1 GTSNPN and CDR2 SVGIG (reference sequence). The CDR3 sequence is CAWARDSSFGGYTF. In DNA, the CDR3 is TGTGCCTGGGCCCGGGACAGCTCTTTTGGGGGCTACACCTTC.

This clonotype was observed at least ten times. The chain links TRBV5-1 to TRBJ1-4; D is perhaps TRBD1 (5 bases). This CDR3 contains 15 residues. Trimming cost V 0 bases and J 2 bases, with 8 bases left between them. Per germline, CDR1 SGHRS and CDR2 YFSETQ. The CDR3 protein is CASSLGRGTNEKLFF. Here the CDR3 DNA reads TGCGCCAGCAGCTTGGGAAGGGGCACTAATGAAAAACTGTTTTTT.

With respect to this clonotype: A much larger clone lies a single base off, so this may be a read error. V usage is TRBV6-5 and J usage is TRBJ2-2, with a possible D match to TRBD2 (6 bases). The CDR3 length is 12 residues. Germline CDR1 is MNHEY and CDR2 is SVGAGI. Trimming removed 7 bases at V and 8 bases at J, with 11 bases between. This CDR3 reads CASKGLPGELFF. The CDR3 DNA follows: TGTGCCAGCAAGGGACTCCCGGGGGAGCTGTTTTTT.

Comment on this clonotype: Germline is not matched at one junction end, which may reflect a read error. This sequence joins TRBV7-6 and TRBJ2-1, with a weak D call TRBD2 (6 bases). Germline V gene data show CDR1 as SGHVS and CDR2 as FNYEAQ. The CDR3 is 16 residues long. This chain's CDR3 is CACSLSLLAKGNEQFF. CDR3 DNA: TGTGCCTGCAGCTTAAGCTTACTAGCAAAAGGAAATGAGCAGTTCTTC.

Many counts were recorded for this clonotype. The chain has TRBV12-5 and TRBJ1-1; D gene uncertain. Germline CDR1 reads LGHNT; CDR2 reads FRNRAP. CDR3 length: 13 residues. V was cut by 3 bases and J by 1 base, with 6 bases left in between. In DNA, the CDR3 is TGTGCTAGTGGTTTCTGGGAGAACACTGAAGCTTTCTTT. It is translated as CASGFWENTEAFF.

This clonotype was picked up many times. This chain joins TRBV2 and TRBJ2-7; TRBD2 aligns across 8 bases. V lost 8 bases to trimming and J lost 4 bases; unmatched junction nucleotides: 13. Per the germline V gene, CDR1 is SNHLY and CDR2 is FYNNEI. The CDR3 extends over 15 amino acids. CDR3 in amino acids: CASVWTSRGGYEQYF. CDR3 sequence (DNA): TGTGCCAGCGTATGGACTAGCCGAGGGGGTTACGAGCAGTACTTC.

This clonotype was picked up many times. This chain connects TRBV12-3 or TRBV12-4 to TRBJ1-2, with no clear D. The CDR3 has 17 amino acids. V shed 4 bases and J shed 0 bases, with 18 bases lying between them. The CDR3 coding sequence is TGTGCCAGCAGTTCTTGGGCAGAGGATCAAGCTAACTATGGCTACACCTTC. Protein product: CASSSWAEDQANYGYTF.